This T cell receptor beta chain was sequenced in a study of cytomegalovirus exposure and HLA in healthy donors. Notes on the study in general: A later analysis linked a missense variant in DCLRE1C to the trimming of TCR beta V and J genes. It was reportedly the case that the classifier diagnosed cytomegalovirus status with high specificity and sensitivity.

Worth noting for this clone: What it binds is unknown.

The trim removed 1 base at V and 8 bases at J, leaving 6 bases unmatched. Per germline, CDR1 SGHRS and CDR2 YFSETQ. The CDR3 extends over 15 amino acids. The PCR employed 60 Vbeta primers together with 13 Jbeta primers. Only in-frame clones appear in the TCRdb table, and some are missing; sequencing was by immunoSEQ multiplex PCR. The sample has about 130,000 clones; about 80% are singletons. This receptor was identified in a man aged 50-60 years in good health and CMV-seronegative. The specimen was PBMCs. This chain connects TRBV5-1 to TRBJ2-1, with 10 bases lining up with TRBD2. The CDR3 is CASSLSLAGEDEQFF. CDR3 nucleotides: TGCGCCAGCAGCTTGAGTCTAGCGGGAGAGGATGAGCAGTTCTTC. Full variable domain (rest looked up from reference TRBV5-1 and TRBJ2-1): KAGVTQTPRYLIKTRGQQVTLSCSPISGHRSVSWYQQTPGQGLQFLFEYFSETQRNKGNFPGRFSGRQFSNSRSEMNVSTLELGDSALYLCASSLSLAGEDEQFFGPGTRLTVL.